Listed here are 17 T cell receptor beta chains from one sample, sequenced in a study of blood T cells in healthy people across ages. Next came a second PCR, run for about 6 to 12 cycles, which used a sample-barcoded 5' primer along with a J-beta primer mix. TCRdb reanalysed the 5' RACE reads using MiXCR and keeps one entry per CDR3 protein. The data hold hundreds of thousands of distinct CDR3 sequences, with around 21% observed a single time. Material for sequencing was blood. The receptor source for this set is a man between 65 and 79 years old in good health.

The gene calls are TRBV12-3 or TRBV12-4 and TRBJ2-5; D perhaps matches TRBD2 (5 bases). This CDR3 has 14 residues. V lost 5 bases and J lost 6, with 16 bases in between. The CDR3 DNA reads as TGTGCCAGCAGTCCCCCAGCGGAAATGAAGACCCAGTACTTC. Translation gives CASSPPAEMKTQYF.

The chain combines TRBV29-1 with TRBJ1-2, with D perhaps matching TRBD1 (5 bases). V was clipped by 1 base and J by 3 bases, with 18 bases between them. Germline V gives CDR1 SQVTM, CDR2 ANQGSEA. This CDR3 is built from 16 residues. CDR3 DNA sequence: TGCAGCGTTGAAGCCGCCCGGGACGCAACCTACTATGGCTACACCTTC. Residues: CSVEAARDATYYGYTF.

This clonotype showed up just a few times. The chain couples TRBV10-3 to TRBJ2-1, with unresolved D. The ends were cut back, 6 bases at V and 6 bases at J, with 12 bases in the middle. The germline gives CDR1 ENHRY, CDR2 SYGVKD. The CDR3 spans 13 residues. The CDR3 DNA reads TGTGCCATCAGCATGGACCGGACCAATGAGCAGTTCTTC. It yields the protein CAISMDRTNEQFF.

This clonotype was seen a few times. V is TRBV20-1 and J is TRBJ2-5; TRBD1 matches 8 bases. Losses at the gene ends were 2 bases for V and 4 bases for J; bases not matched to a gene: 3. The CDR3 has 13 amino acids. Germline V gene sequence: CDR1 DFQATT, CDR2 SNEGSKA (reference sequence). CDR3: CSARLGTGETQYF. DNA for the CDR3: TGCAGTGCTAGACTGGGGACAGGAGAGACCCAGTACTTC.

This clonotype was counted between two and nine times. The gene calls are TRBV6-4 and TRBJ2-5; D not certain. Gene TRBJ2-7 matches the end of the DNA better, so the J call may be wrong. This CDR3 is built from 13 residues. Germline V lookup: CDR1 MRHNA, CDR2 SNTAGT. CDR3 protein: CASSDDQSGEQYF. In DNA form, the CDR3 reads TGTGCCAGCAGTGACGACCAATCGGGCGAGCAGTACTTC.

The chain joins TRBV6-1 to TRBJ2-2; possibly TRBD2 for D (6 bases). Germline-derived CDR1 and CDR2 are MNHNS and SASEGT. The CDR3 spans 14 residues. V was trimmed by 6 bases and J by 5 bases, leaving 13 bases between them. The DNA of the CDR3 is TGTGCCAGCAGACCGGGACTGCCGACCGGGGAGCTGTTTTTT. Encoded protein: CASRPGLPTGELFF.

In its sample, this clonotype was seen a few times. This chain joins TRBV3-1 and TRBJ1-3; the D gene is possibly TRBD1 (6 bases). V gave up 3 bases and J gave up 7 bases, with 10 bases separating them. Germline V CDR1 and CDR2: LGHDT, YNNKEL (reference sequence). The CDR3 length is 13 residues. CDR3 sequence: CASSHGRGNTIYF. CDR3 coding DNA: TGTGCCAGCAGCCATGGCAGGGGTAACACCATATATTTT.

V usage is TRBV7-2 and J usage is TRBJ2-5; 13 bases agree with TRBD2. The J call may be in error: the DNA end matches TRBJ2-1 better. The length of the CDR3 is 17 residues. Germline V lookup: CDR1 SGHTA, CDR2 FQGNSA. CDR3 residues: CTSSPHGLAGVGNEQFF. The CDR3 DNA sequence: TGTACCAGCAGCCCCCACGGACTAGCGGGAGTGGGGAATGAGCAGTTCTTC.

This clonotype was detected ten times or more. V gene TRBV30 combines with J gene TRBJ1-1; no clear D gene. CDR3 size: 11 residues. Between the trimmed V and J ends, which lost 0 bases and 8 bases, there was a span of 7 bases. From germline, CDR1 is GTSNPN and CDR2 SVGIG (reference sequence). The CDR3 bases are TGTGCCTGGAGTGTACTGACAGAAGCTTTCTTT. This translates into CAWSVLTEAFF.

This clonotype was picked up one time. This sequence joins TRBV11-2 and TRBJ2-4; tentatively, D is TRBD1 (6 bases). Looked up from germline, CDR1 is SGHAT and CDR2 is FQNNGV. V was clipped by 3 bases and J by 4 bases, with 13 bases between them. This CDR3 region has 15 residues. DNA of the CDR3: TGTGCCAGCAGCTTGACCGGGACACAGAAAAACATTCAGTACTTC. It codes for CASSLTGTQKNIQYF.

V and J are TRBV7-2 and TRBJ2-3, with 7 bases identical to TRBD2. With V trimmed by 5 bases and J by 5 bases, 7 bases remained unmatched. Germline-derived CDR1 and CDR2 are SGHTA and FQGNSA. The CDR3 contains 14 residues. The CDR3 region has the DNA TGTGCCAGCAGCGCGGGAGTGGCCGTAGATACGCAGTATTTT. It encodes CASSAGVAVDTQYF.

The CDR3: CASSLSDIDTEAFF. CDR3 nucleotide sequence: TGTGCCAGCAGCTTATCGGACATAGACACTGAAGCTTTCTTT. The rearrangement joins TRBV7-2 to TRBJ1-1, with a weak D call TRBD1 (5 bases). There are 14 residues in the CDR3. The ends were cut back, 2 bases at V and 3 bases at J, with 10 bases in the middle. Germline V gene data show CDR1 as SGHTA and CDR2 as FQGNSA.

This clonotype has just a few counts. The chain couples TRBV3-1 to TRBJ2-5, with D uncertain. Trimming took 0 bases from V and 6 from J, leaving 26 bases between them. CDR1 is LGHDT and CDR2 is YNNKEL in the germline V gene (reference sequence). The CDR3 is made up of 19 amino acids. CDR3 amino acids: CASSQELIQGKLGRKTQYF. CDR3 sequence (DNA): TGTGCCAGCAGCCAAGAACTTATTCAAGGGAAACTCGGAAGAAAGACCCAGTACTTC.

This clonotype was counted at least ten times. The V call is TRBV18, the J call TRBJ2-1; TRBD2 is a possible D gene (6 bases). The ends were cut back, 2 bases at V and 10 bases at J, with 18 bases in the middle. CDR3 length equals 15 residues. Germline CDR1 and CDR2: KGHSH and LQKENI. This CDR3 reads CASSPAGTRVMEQFF. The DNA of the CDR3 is TGTGCCAGCTCACCAGCGGGGACGAGGGTAATGGAGCAGTTCTTC.

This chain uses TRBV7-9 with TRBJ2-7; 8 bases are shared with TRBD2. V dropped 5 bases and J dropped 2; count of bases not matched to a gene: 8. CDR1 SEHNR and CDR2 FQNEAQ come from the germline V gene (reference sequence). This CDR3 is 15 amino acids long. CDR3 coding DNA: TGTGCCAGCAGCCAAAGCGGGGGCCTCCCCTACGAGCAGTACTTC. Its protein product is CASSQSGGLPYEQYF.

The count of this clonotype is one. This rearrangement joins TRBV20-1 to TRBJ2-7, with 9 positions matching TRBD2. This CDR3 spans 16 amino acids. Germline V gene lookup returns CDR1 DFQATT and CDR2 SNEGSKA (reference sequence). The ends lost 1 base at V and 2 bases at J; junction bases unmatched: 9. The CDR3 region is CSARAPHSGSTYEQYF. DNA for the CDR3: TGCAGTGCTAGAGCCCCCCATAGCGGGAGTACCTACGAGCAGTACTTC.

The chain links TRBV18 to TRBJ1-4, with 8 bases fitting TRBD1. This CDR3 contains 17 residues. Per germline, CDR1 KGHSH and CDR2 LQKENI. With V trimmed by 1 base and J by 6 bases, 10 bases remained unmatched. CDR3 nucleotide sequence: TGTGCCAGCTCACCACGACAAAGCCAGGGGGCCTATGAAAAACTGTTTTTT. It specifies CASSPRQSQGAYEKLFF.